This T cell receptor (beta chain) was recovered during a study of T cell changes during pregnancy in multiple sclerosis. Per germline, CDR1 SQVTM and CDR2 ANQGSEA. The J segment lost 2 bases and the V segment lost 7 bases, leaving 14 bases of the junction unmatched. The CDR3 length is 15 residues. This clone appeared a single time. Libraries were prepared by immunoSEQ multiplex PCR; TCRdb keeps only in-frame clonotypes and omits some of them. Of roughly 68,000 clones detected, about 91% appear once; the ten largest clones hold 1.3% to 1.5%. This chain links TRBV29-1 with TRBJ2-7, with 7 bases aligning to TRBD1. The input for sequencing was peripheral blood, taken in the second trimester of pregnancy. This sequence was found in a female donor in good health, enrolled as a control in a pregnancy study. For the CDR3, the DNA is TGCAGCGCGTGGGACAGTACAGGACCTACCTACGAGCAGTACTTC. The encoded protein is CSAWDSTGPTYEQYF.